This T cell receptor (beta chain) came from a study of T cell changes during pregnancy in multiple sclerosis. Profiling relied on immunoSEQ multiplex PCR, and the TCRdb table lists in-frame clones only, not all of them. Among around 40,000 clones listed, around nine tenths were seen once. Source: CD4+ T cells from peripheral blood mononuclear cells, taken in the second trimester of pregnancy. This TCR was recovered from a female donor with multiple sclerosis, enrolled in a pregnancy study.

Here the CDR3 DNA reads TGTGCCAGCAGTGAATTTGAGGCTTTTAAAGCTTTCTTT. Translation gives CASSEFEAFKAFF. The rearrangement links TRBV25-1 to TRBJ1-1; D gene ambiguous. This CDR3 is 13 amino acids long. V was shortened by 1 base and J by 9 bases, with 12 bases between the two germline ends. The germline CDR1 and CDR2 sequences are MGHDK and SYGVNS.